The source of this TCR beta chain is a study of cytomegalovirus exposure and HLA in healthy donors listed by TCRdb under 2017. Background for the entire study: An earlier analysis of approximately 590 of the donors reported about 250 Gb of sequence data and roughly 100 million unique TCR beta sequences from 190 million or so T cells. HLA typing included class I and class II loci at four-digit resolution. The aim of the study was to test whether cataloging public T cell receptors could identify signatures of past pathogen exposure. Among approximately 370 genotyped donors of the cohort, an average of around 240,000 unique TCR beta nucleotide sequences was sequenced per donor, of which about 18% were non-productive. Of the roughly 400 genotyped donors, roughly 80% were placed in the genetic ancestry cluster associated with self-reported Caucasian donors. Typing coverage varied by locus: about 629-640 donors for A, B, C, DRB1 and DQB1; approximately 560 for DQA1; some 610 for DPA1; some 470 for DPB1. High-throughput TCR immunosequencing, statistical association of individual TCRs with disease status, and machine learning were combined to predict cytomegalovirus infection status. Donor age, sex, ethnicity and CMV serostatus were compiled alongside the repertoire data. Rather than using new phenotypic data, the later analysis identified candidate immune exposures from TCR beta sequences and from how often those sequences occurred across donors. A later genetic analysis took genome-wide SNP genotypes for 398 of the 666 donors and used that subset as a discovery cohort. All discovery cohort repertoires had been generated using a single sequencing platform. Besides the first cohort of 500 to 700 subjects, a separate validation cohort made up of over 95 different subjects was used. In an earlier analysis of several hundred of the donors, high-throughput TCR beta sequencing was used to judge whether each TCR beta V gene segment behaved as functional or pseudogenic. Roughly five DR-DQ haplotypes were treated as single units for association and clustering because of strong linkage in the cohort. The study used immunosequencing to profile the T cell repertoires of 600 to 850 subjects and linked those repertoires to cytomegalovirus serostatus. To study patterns of TCR occurrence, a later analysis re-analyzed previously published TCR beta repertoires from 666 donors and added high-resolution HLA genotyping. About 280 gigabases of sequencing data and 80 million or so unique TCR sequences were included in an early release covering about 600 HLA-typed donors.

The study at large found these results: A cluster of highly shared sequence variants was judged likely to represent a technical artifact of the sequencing pipeline. Some IMGT-functional V segments, including TRBV6-2 and TRBV6-3, could not be told apart with the 87-base-pair reads, so those segments were excluded. Most TCR sequences were seen in very few donors, while some public TCRs were found in many individuals. HLA typing was unavailable for some donors at each locus, so association tests used only the typed subset. According to a later genetic analysis, donors in an Asian-associated ancestry cluster had fewer N-insertions in productive TCRs than the approximately 690-donor mean. V-gene and J-gene trimming of TCR beta chains was associated with a missense DCLRE1C variant in a later genetic analysis, and the association was replicated in an independent cohort. Most CMV-associated TCR beta chains appeared to be HLA-restricted in a later analysis, and the HLA associations seemed to be driven largely by CMV exposure. The classifier was reported to diagnose cytomegalovirus status with high specificity and sensitivity in both the original cohort and the validation cohort. Broadly in line with IMGT annotations, most TCR beta V segments showed up in productive rearrangements about 87% or about 30% of the time in an earlier analysis of a few hundred of the donors. In a later analysis, around 15,000 TCR beta sequences were associated with specific HLA alleles at a false discovery rate of 0.05. In vitro tests confirmed that a few of the cytomegalovirus-associated TCR beta chains recognize cytomegalovirus antigens. A further reported finding was that TCR beta sequences accurately predicted the HLA-A and HLA-B alleles for most subjects in the first cohort. Sequencing depth was assumed to be roughly uniform across donors in the presence/absence analyses, though that assumption may not hold. In a later analysis, several top co-occurrence clusters were reported to appear linked to parvovirus B19, influenza, CMV and Epstein-Barr virus. In the study, 164 TCR beta chains were listed as associated with cytomegalovirus. Because counts were too low, about 18 rarely observed V segments, including chromosome 9 orphons, were excluded from the earlier analysis of several hundred of the donors. A later analysis found that TCR association rates varied across HLA loci, with DRB1 alleles showing the most associated TCRs and HLA-C alleles the fewest. Assigning TCR associations to individual alleles was difficult when HLA alleles, especially DR and DQ, strongly co-occurred. A later analysis found that HLA-associated TCR beta chains were more clonally expanded and had lower generation probabilities than equally common non-associated chains. For the cohort, immune exposure information was limited to CMV serostatus. It was suggested by the authors that the approach could potentially be generalized to other disease states and immunological phenotypes. This cohort had only TCR beta chains sequenced, and the lack of alpha or paired-chain data limited which features could be detected. Linkage disequilibrium might explain the correlated functional status among segregating V segments, but an unknown experimental factor could not be excluded.

Only a few counts were recorded for this clone. What antigen it recognizes has not been identified. No qualities accompany the bases; no much larger clone lies one base away. The cohort comprised around 690 healthy bone marrow donors. At the time of sampling, all cohort members were nominally healthy, though unrecorded immune exposures were likely present. The donor tested CMV seropositive and was one of the 289 seropositive cohort members. A peripheral blood sample was provided by each donor, and peripheral blood mononuclear cells were used for TCR beta sequencing. Genomic DNA was extracted from the blood cell samples with the Qiagen DNeasy Blood Extraction Kit. Germline trimming amounts to 7 bases on V and 2 bases on J, with 11 as the count of junction bases outside the gene matches. From the germline V gene (reference sequence), CDR1 is SGHKS and CDR2 is YYEKEE. Inclusive of the bounding cysteine and phenylalanine, the CDR3 is 16 residues long. The CDR3 DNA has 48 bases and is translated from base 1.

Library preparation was by the immunoSEQ multiplex PCR assay. The multiplex PCR relied on a mix of 60 forward primers for TCR Vbeta segments and 13 reverse primers for TCR Jbeta segments. The CDR3 region of rearranged TCR beta genes was amplified from genomic DNA by a multiplex PCR assay. The Illumina HiSeq System was used to sequence the amplified TCR beta libraries as 87-base-pair reads. In the authors' own workflow: In a later analysis, roughly 80 million unique TCR beta chains were counted across the 500 to 850 repertoires, and roughly 11 million of these chains were shared by at least two donors. To remove PCR and sequencing errors, raw reads were error-corrected and collapsed into unique sequences using a nearest-neighbor algorithm that merged closely related sequences. V, D and J gene segments were assigned by aligning CDR3 sequences to IMGT reference sequences. For a sequence to be retained, a match of at least six nucleotides was required to both a V gene segment and a J gene segment. Rearrangements were classified as productive when the CDR3 lacked stop codons and remained in frame with V and J, and all other rearrangements were classified as non-productive. Following IMGT convention, CDR3 was defined as the stretch from the second conserved V-encoded cysteine to the conserved J-encoded phenylalanine. Sequences without an unambiguous match to a single V gene segment were excluded from the earlier analysis of about 630 of the donors. In an earlier analysis of several hundred of the donors, V segments were called functional above 56.7% productive rearrangements and were called segregating when the between-donor standard deviation exceeded 5%. To diagnose cytomegalovirus status from the catalog of TCR beta chain sequences, a statistical classification framework was built. A later analysis assigned V and J genes by comparing TCR nucleotide sequences with IMGT/GENE-DB human TR gene sequences. The TCRdist pipeline was used in a later analysis to assign CDR3 sequences and most-parsimonious VDJ recombination scenarios. In a later analysis, each TCR beta chain was defined by its CDR3 amino acid sequence together with its V-gene family, and reads lacking a unique V-gene family were excluded. To address suspected cross-contamination and a sequencing artifact, a later analysis removed approximately 600 highly shared, low-generation-probability nucleotide sequences. In a later analysis, a clonal expansion index was calculated for each public chain from normalized within-repertoire ranks of inferred template counts. In a later analysis, generation probabilities were computed using a VDJ recombination model fitted to out-of-frame rearrangements, and the results were checked against IGoR. In a later analysis, hypergeometric tests were used to score TCR-TCR, TCR-HLA and TCR-CMV co-occurrence, with a repertoire-size bias correction applied to TCR pairs. A later analysis estimated false discovery rates by permuting HLA or CMV assignments 20 times. A later analysis grouped co-occurring TCRs with DBSCAN, adding TCRdist sequence similarity when clustering within HLA-allele-positive subsets. Repertoires with fewer than 30,000 or more than 120,000 public chains, plus five repertoires with anomalous nucleotide sharing, were excluded from co-occurrence clustering. TCRdb stores this immuneACCESS table with in-frame sequences only. Part of the clones is absent; in the studies checked, under half of the shortfall reflects unresolved V genes, and no reason is known for the rest. V and J calls and clone size follow that table, whereas D and trimming were derived from the DNA. The sample table records more than 110,000 clones; 70% of these occur just once. The ten largest account for 2% to 2.5% of the sample.

The TCR comes from an older woman in good health and CMV-seropositive. The chain is assembled from TRBV5-5 and TRBJ2-3, with 9 bases matching TRBD2. Sequencing was done on a sample of PBMCs. The CDR3 protein is CASVASGKGVTDTQYF. The DNA is as follows: TGTGCCAGCGTAGCTAGCGGGAAGGGGGTCACAGATACGCAGTATTTT. Where the CDR3 stops, the reference TRBV5-5 and TRBJ2-3 genes take over; the full variable domain is DAGVTQSPTHLIKTRGQQVTLRCSPISGHKSVSWYQQVLGQGPQFIFQYYEKEERGRGNFPDRFSARQFPNYSSELNVNALLLGDSALYLCASVASGKGVTDTQYFGPGTRLTVL.